The present T cell receptor beta chain was sequenced within a study of blood T cell repertoires in COVID-19. Using immunoSEQ multiplex PCR, the repertoire was profiled, and TCRdb retains in-frame clones only, with some absent. The sample lists some 130,000 clones; around 85% were seen once. The J segment lost 4 bases and the V segment lost 5 bases, leaving 9 bases of the junction unmatched. The CDR3 contains 15 residues. Germline V gene sequence: CDR1 LNHDA, CDR2 SQIVND (reference sequence). This receptor was identified in a woman aged 45-60 years with acute or convalescent COVID-19. The chain joins TRBV19 to TRBJ2-7, with 9 bases fitting TRBD2. The sequenced sample consisted of peripheral blood. CDR3 nucleotide sequence: TGTGCCAGTAGTCAATTTAGCGGGGGAGATTACGAGCAGTACTTC. Translating it yields CASSQFSGGDYEQYF.